A selection of T cell receptor beta chains follows, all from one sample in a study of blood T cell repertoires in COVID-19. Profiled with immunoSEQ multiplex PCR; TCRdb holds only in-frame clones, not every one. The table includes about 160,000 clones, approximately 85% detected once. Input material: peripheral blood. These receptors came from an elderly man with COVID-19, enrolled during active disease. Each CDR3 is given with its conserved first and last residue. The D gene is left open where the match is weak. Not every row has a clone size; where given, it reads once, few, many or a size class.

D	V	J	size	CDR3	DNA
.	TRBV5-1	TRBJ2-6	.	CASSLWPGANVLTF	TGCGCCAGCAGCTTGTGGCCAGGGGCCAACGTCCTGACTTTC
.	TRBV5-5	TRBJ2-3	.	CASRGTPGGTQYF	TGTGCCAGCAGGGGGACTCCGGGTGGTACGCAGTATTTT
.	TRBV5-4	TRBJ2-3	.	CASSLEEGRDTQYF	TGTGCCAGCAGCTTGGAGGAAGGCAGGGATACGCAGTATTTT
.	TRBV28	TRBJ1-5	.	CASCKHGGQDQPQHF	TGTGCCAGCTGCAAGCACGGGGGGCAAGATCAGCCCCAGCATTTT
.	TRBV2	TRBJ2-1	.	CASSEAVGANEQFF	TGTGCCAGCAGTGAAGCGGTTGGGGCGAATGAGCAGTTCTTC
TRBD1	TRBV2	TRBJ2-7	.	CASSDGQGSTGEQYF	TGTGCCAGCAGTGATGGACAGGGCTCGACAGGCGAGCAGTACTTC
.	TRBV7-3	TRBJ1-1	.	CASSRTVNTEAFF	TGTGCCAGCAGCCGGACAGTTAACACTGAAGCTTTCTTT
.	TRBV5-5	TRBJ1-2	.	CASSSFTRDYGYTF	TGTGCCAGCAGCTCCTTTACTAGAGACTATGGCTACACCTTC
TRBD1	TRBV18	TRBJ1-3	.	CASSQRQGSGNTIYF	TGTGCCAGCTCACAAAGACAGGGCTCTGGAAACACCATATATTTT
TRBD1	TRBV7-9	TRBJ1-2	.	CASSPGGGDYGYTF	TGTGCCAGCAGCCCAGGGGGCGGCGACTATGGCTACACCTTC
.	TRBV19	TRBJ2-3	.	CASSPRRTGTDTQYF	TGTGCCAGTAGTCCCCGTAGGACTGGCACAGATACGCAGTATTTT
.	TRBV19	TRBJ1-2	.	CASRRVAAREDGYTF	TGTGCCAGTAGAAGGGTGGCAGCCCGGGAAGATGGCTACACCTTC
.	TRBV5-1	TRBJ1-2	.	CASSSQGDLYGYTF	TGCGCCAGCAGCTCACAGGGAGACCTCTATGGCTACACCTTC
.	TRBV7-2	TRBJ2-4	.	CASGQGSIQYF	TGTGCCAGCGGTCAGGGCAGCATTCAGTACTTC
.	TRBV2	TRBJ1-6	.	CASSGAGESPLHF	TGTGCCAGCAGTGGGGCAGGGGAATCACCCCTCCACTTT
TRBD1	TRBV6-6	TRBJ1-3	once	CASRPQGRENTIYF	TGTGCCAGCAGACCACAGGGGCGAGAAAACACCATATATTTT
TRBD1	TRBV7-9	TRBJ1-2	.	CASSSTSGQGNYGYTF	TGTGCCAGCAGCTCTACATCTGGACAGGGAAACTATGGCTACACCTTC
.	TRBV10-3	TRBJ1-5	.	CAARAGGGNQPQHF	TGTGCCGCGCGAGCCGGGGGGGGCAATCAGCCCCAGCATTTT
.	TRBV9	TRBJ1-2	.	CASSARSGQNYGYTF	TGTGCCAGCAGCGCACGATCCGGACAGAACTATGGCTACACCTTC
.	TRBV5-1	TRBJ1-2	.	CASSIGQLTANYGYTF	TGCGCCAGCAGCATAGGACAGCTAACCGCTAACTATGGCTACACCTTC
TRBD1	TRBV5-1	TRBJ1-3	.	CASGEQGADTIYF	TGCGCCAGCGGAGAACAGGGGGCAGACACCATATATTTT
.	TRBV10-3	TRBJ1-3	.	CAIGLGGNTIYF	TGTGCCATCGGACTTGGGGGAAACACCATATATTTT
TRBD2	TRBV4-3	TRBJ2-5	.	CASSQDLASGGVAQYF	TGCGCCAGCAGCCAAGATTTGGCTAGCGGGGGGGTGGCCCAGTACTTC
TRBD2	TRBV28	TRBJ2-5	.	CASGRDLATETQYF	TGTGCCAGTGGGAGGGACTTGGCCACAGAGACCCAGTACTTC
TRBD2	TRBV19	TRBJ2-1	.	CASSQGTSGVYNEQFF	TGTGCCAGTAGTCAAGGGACTAGCGGGGTGTACAATGAGCAGTTCTTC
TRBD1	TRBV6-5	TRBJ1-3	.	CASRGQGAHGNTIYF	TGTGCCAGCAGGGGACAGGGGGCGCACGGAAACACCATATATTTT
.	TRBV5-1	TRBJ2-2	.	CASSLGRFDTGELFF	TGCGCCAGCAGCTTGGGGAGGTTCGACACCGGGGAGCTGTTTTTT
TRBD1	TRBV2	TRBJ1-5	.	CASSPLDRGIGQPQHF	TGTGCCAGCAGTCCTTTGGACAGGGGGATTGGTCAGCCCCAGCATTTT
.	TRBV11-2	TRBJ2-7	.	CASSLGFGAISYEQYF	TGTGCCAGCAGCTTAGGATTTGGGGCCATCTCCTACGAGCAGTACTTC
.	TRBV5-1	TRBJ1-1	.	CASSWAGGMNTEAFF	TGCGCCAGCAGCTGGGCAGGAGGCATGAACACTGAAGCTTTCTTT
.	TRBV4-3	TRBJ1-1	.	CASSQDPRDTEAFF	TGCGCCAGCAGCCAAGATCCCCGGGACACTGAAGCTTTCTTT
.	TRBV5-1	TRBJ2-7	.	CASSLGPSSYEQYF	TGCGCCAGCAGCTTGGGTCCGAGCTCCTACGAGCAGTACTTC
.	TRBV6-2/TRBV6-3	TRBJ1-6	.	CASSSRGLGNSPLHF	TGTGCCAGCAGTTCCCGGGGGTTGGGTAATTCACCCCTCCACTTT
TRBD2	TRBV6-5	TRBJ2-5	.	CASSYGAGAQETQYF	TGTGCCAGCAGTTATGGAGCGGGGGCCCAAGAGACCCAGTACTTC
.	TRBV3-1/TRBV3-2	TRBJ2-3	.	CASSQVLADTQYF	TGTGCCAGCAGCCAAGTTCTAGCGGATACGCAGTATTTT
.	TRBV5-1	TRBJ1-5	.	CASSLGGGSANQPQHF	TGCGCCAGCAGCTTGGGCGGGGGATCGGCAAATCAGCCCCAGCATTTT
.	TRBV6-5	TRBJ1-1	.	CASRGSDTEAFF	TGTGCCAGCAGGGGTAGCGACACTGAAGCTTTCTTT
.	TRBV18	TRBJ1-5	.	CASSPANGAQPQHF	TGTGCCAGCTCACCCGCAAACGGTGCTCAGCCCCAGCATTTT
TRBD1	TRBV19	TRBJ2-3	.	CASSQRQGARADTQYF	TGTGCCAGTAGTCAACGACAGGGGGCTCGGGCAGATACGCAGTATTTT
TRBD1	TRBV7-2	TRBJ2-2	.	CASSLDRGRPGELFF	TGTGCCAGCAGCTTGGACAGGGGGCGTCCCGGGGAGCTGTTTTTT
.	TRBV6-6	TRBJ2-7	.	CASRQLRQDYEQYF	TGTGCCAGCAGGCAACTCCGACAGGACTACGAGCAGTACTTC
.	TRBV6-1	TRBJ1-2	.	CASSEVGSRGYGYTF	TGTGCCAGCAGTGAAGTGGGGAGTCGTGGCTATGGCTACACCTTC
TRBD2	TRBV6-5	TRBJ2-4	.	CASRGPGGKNIQYF	TGTGCCAGCAGGGGCCCGGGGGGTAAAAACATTCAGTACTTC
.	TRBV19	TRBJ1-1	few	CASSQTPGGRGAFF	TGTGCCAGTAGTCAAACCCCAGGAGGGCGCGGGGCTTTCTTT
TRBD1	TRBV19	TRBJ1-1	few	CASKDREETEAFF	TGTGCCAGTAAGGACAGGGAAGAGACTGAAGCTTTCTTT
.	TRBV2	TRBJ1-5	.	CASRGRTVDYQPQHF	TGTGCCAGCAGGGGCAGGACAGTAGATTATCAGCCCCAGCATTTT
.	TRBV7-4	TRBJ2-7	.	CASSLASRHYEQYF	TGTGCCAGCAGCTTAGCGAGCCGACACTACGAGCAGTACTTC
TRBD1	TRBV5-6	TRBJ1-2	.	CASTLTGGIDYGYTF	TGTGCCAGCACCCTCACAGGGGGCATCGACTATGGCTACACCTTC
TRBD1	TRBV18	TRBJ1-2	few	CASSPDRGYRGYTF	TGTGCCAGCTCGCCGGACAGGGGGTATAGAGGCTACACCTTC
TRBD1	TRBV7-9	TRBJ1-2	.	CASSSDRVHGYTF	TGTGCCAGCAGCTCGGACAGGGTTCATGGCTACACCTTC
.	TRBV6-1	TRBJ2-7	.	CASSEEGRVSSYEQYF	TGTGCCAGCAGTGAAGAGGGCAGGGTTAGCTCCTACGAGCAGTACTTC
.	TRBV18	TRBJ2-2	few	CASSPRVAGLNTGELFF	TGTGCCAGCTCACCACGGGTGGCGGGCCTTAACACCGGGGAGCTGTTTTTT
.	TRBV5-6	TRBJ1-2	.	CASSQPGSNYGYTF	TGTGCCAGCAGTCAACCAGGGTCTAACTATGGCTACACCTTC
TRBD1	TRBV7-2	TRBJ1-3	.	CASSPAGQVVGNTIYF	TGTGCCAGCAGCCCCGCGGGACAGGTCGTTGGAAACACCATATATTTT
.	TRBV5-1	TRBJ2-4	.	CAGSLDLGRNIQYF	TGCGCCGGCAGCTTGGACCTAGGAAGAAACATTCAGTACTTC
TRBD1	TRBV7-2	TRBJ1-6	.	CASSRQGDSPLHF	TGTGCCAGCAGCCGACAGGGGGATTCACCCCTCCACTTT
.	TRBV7-8	TRBJ2-7	.	CASSLSSGEQYF	TGTGCCAGCAGCTTAAGCTCCGGCGAGCAGTACTTC
.	TRBV5-4	TRBJ1-2	.	CASSSRSYGYTF	TGTGCCAGCAGCTCTCGGTCTTATGGCTACACCTTC
TRBD1	TRBV7-2	TRBJ1-4	.	CASSVQGEGEKLFF	TGTGCCAGCAGCGTACAGGGGGAGGGTGAAAAACTGTTTTTT